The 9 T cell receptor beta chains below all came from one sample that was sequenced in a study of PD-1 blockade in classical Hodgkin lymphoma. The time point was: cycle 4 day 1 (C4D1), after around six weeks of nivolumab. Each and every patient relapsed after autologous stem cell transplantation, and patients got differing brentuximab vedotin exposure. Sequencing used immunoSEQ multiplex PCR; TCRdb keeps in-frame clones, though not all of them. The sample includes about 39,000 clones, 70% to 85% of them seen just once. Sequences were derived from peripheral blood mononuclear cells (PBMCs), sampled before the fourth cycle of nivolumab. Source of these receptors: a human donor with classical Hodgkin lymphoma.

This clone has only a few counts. CDR3 region: CASSASAQGNIQYF. CDR3 in DNA: TGTGCCAGCAGCGCTTCGGCTCAGGGGAACATTCAGTACTTC. The chain joins TRBV2 to TRBJ2-4, with D possibly matching TRBD1 (6 bases). The CDR3 length is 14 residues. The germline V gene has CDR1 SNHLY and CDR2 FYNNEI. V was clipped by 6 bases and J by 7 bases, with 16 bases between them.

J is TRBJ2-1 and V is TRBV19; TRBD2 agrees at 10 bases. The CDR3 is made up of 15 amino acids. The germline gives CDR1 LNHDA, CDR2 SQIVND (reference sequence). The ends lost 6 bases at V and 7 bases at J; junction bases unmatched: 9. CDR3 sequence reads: CASRVSGTSVNEQFF. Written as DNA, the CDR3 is TGTGCCAGTAGAGTGTCCGGGACTAGCGTTAATGAGCAGTTCTTC.

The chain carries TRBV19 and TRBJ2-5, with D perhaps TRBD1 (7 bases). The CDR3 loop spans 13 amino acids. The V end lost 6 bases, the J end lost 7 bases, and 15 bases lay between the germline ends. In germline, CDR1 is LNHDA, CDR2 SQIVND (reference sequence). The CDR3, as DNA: TGTGCCAGTAGGCGGGACAGTTGGGGGACCCAGTACTTC. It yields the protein CASRRDSWGTQYF. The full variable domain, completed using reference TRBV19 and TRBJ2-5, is DGGITQSPKYLFRKEGQNVTLSCEQNLNHDAMYWYRQDPGQGLRLIYYSQIVNDFQKGDIAEGYSVSREKKESFPLTVTSAQKNPTAFYLCASRRDSWGTQYFGPGTRLLVL.

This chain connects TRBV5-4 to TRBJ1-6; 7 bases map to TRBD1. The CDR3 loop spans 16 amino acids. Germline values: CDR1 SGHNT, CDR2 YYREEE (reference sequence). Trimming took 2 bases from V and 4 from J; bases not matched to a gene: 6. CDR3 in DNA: TGTGCCAGCAGCTTATCGGGACAGACATATAATTCACCCCTCCACTTT. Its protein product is CASSLSGQTYNSPLHF.

The CDR3 region has the DNA TGCGCCAGCAGCCAGTGGGACAGGGGGTACGAGCAGTACTTC. It translates to CASSQWDRGYEQYF. This chain uses TRBV4-3 with TRBJ2-7; 11 bases fit TRBD1. This CDR3 has 14 residues. V was pared by 3 bases and J by 4 bases, with 2 bases of the junction left unmatched. CDR1 and CDR2 from the germline V gene are LGHNA and YSLEER.

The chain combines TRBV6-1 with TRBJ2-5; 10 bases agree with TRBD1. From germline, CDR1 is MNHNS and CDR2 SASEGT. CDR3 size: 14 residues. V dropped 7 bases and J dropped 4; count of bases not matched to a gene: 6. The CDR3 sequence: CASIRDRGTETQYF. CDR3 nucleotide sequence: TGTGCCAGCATCCGGGACAGGGGTACAGAGACCCAGTACTTC.

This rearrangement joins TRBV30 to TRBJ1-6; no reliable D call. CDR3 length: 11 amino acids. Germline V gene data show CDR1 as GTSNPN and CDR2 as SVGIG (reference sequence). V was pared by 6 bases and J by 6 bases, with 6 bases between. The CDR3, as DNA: TGTGCCTGTTCCGCTAATTCACCCCTCCACTTT. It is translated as CACSANSPLHF.

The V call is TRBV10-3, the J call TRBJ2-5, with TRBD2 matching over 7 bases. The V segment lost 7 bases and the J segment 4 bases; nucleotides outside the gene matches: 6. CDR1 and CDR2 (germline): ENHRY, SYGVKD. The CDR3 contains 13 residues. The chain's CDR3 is CAIKDPGGETQYF. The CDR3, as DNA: TGTGCCATCAAGGACCCGGGGGGAGAGACCCAGTACTTC.

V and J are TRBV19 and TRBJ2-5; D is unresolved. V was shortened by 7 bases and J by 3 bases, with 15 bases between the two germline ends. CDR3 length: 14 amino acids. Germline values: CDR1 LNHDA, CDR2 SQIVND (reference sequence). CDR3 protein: CASTSAAPKETQYF. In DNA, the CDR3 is TGTGCCAGTACCTCCGCGGCGCCAAAAGAGACCCAGTACTTC.